These 30 T cell receptor beta chains were all obtained from the same sample, sequenced in a study of shared clonotypes between healthy human individuals. TCRdb's table, derived via immunoSEQ multiplex PCR, lists solely in-frame clones and lacks some. The data hold about 92,000 clones, with 60% to 75% observed a single time. Sequenced material: memory CD8+ T cells sorted from blood. Subset: CD45RO+ cells pooled with CCR7-negative TemRA cells. The receptor source for this set is a man aged 25-40 years in good health.

Worth noting for this clone: One junction end does not reproduce the germline sequence, and a read error may be involved. V gene TRBV15 combines with J gene TRBJ2-4, with 7 bases aligning to TRBD1. Germline lookup yields CDR1 LNHNV and CDR2 YYDKDF (reference sequence). The CDR3 has 15 amino acids. The CDR3 DNA is TGTGCCCCCAGGGACAGCAAGGTAGCCAAAAACATTCAGTACTTC. This codes for CAPRDSKVAKNIQYF.

This clone was picked up one time. This chain joins TRBV5-1 and TRBJ2-1; D gene uncertain. Germline assignment: CDR1 SGHRS and CDR2 YFSETQ. The CDR3 has 15 amino acids. Trimming removed 2 bases from V and 1 base from J, with 10 bases in between. The CDR3 DNA reads as TGCGCCAGCAGCTTAAGGCAGCGTTCCTACAATGAGCAGTTCTTC. Translating it yields CASSLRQRSYNEQFF.

The genes are TRBV19 and TRBJ2-2, with D perhaps TRBD1 (6 bases). The germline V gene encodes CDR1 LNHDA and CDR2 SQIVND (reference sequence). The CDR3 consists of 14 residues. Trimming took 7 bases from V and 5 from J, leaving 14 bases between them. This chain's CDR3 is CASNAWTETGELFF. CDR3 bases: TGTGCCAGTAATGCCTGGACAGAAACCGGGGAGCTGTTTTTT.

The genes are TRBV28 and TRBJ2-5; D uncertain. Per the germline V gene, CDR1 is MDHEN and CDR2 is SYDVKM. Trimming stripped 6 bases from V and 3 bases from J, with 5 bases between. The CDR3 is 11 amino acids. The CDR3 loop is CASSRKETQYF. The CDR3 DNA reads TGTGCCAGCAGCAGGAAAGAGACCCAGTACTTC.

The J gene is TRBJ2-1, the V gene TRBV25-1; 8 bases are a match to TRBD2. The CDR3 contains 14 residues. From germline, CDR1 is MGHDK and CDR2 SYGVNS. Trimming took 7 bases from V and 5 from J; bases not matched to a gene: 7. The CDR3 DNA reads as TGTGCCAGCACAAGCGGGAGTGTGGACAATGAGCAGTTCTTC. Amino acid sequence: CASTSGSVDNEQFF.

As for this clone: This clone may be a read error of a much larger clone one base away. The sample contains more than one DNA sequence encoding this CDR3. The chain joins TRBV6-5 to TRBJ2-7; 11 nucleotides align to TRBD1. The trim removed 6 bases at V and 3 bases at J, leaving 4 bases unmatched. This CDR3 region has 14 residues. Germline assignment: CDR1 MNHEY and CDR2 SVGAGI. CDR3 loop: CASSSGTGGYEQYF. The CDR3 region has the DNA TGTGCCAGCAGCTCCGGGACAGGGGGCTACGAGCAGTACTTC.

This clone was detected a few times. The rearrangement links TRBV4-3 to TRBJ2-7, with D maybe TRBD2 (6 bases). The CDR3 is made up of 15 amino acids. The germline gives CDR1 LGHNA, CDR2 YSLEER. V was trimmed by 1 base and J by 2 bases, leaving 12 bases between them. CDR3 in DNA: TGCGCCAGCAGCCAAGGGGCGGGATCTGCCTACGAGCAGTACTTC. As protein: CASSQGAGSAYEQYF.

The rearrangement uses TRBV10-2 and TRBJ2-7; no reliable D call. This CDR3 is 11 amino acids long. V was trimmed by 8 bases and J by 3 bases, leaving 8 bases between them. Germline CDR1 WSHSY, CDR2 SAAADI. Here the CDR3 reads CASRKLYEQYF. CDR3 DNA: TGCGCCAGCCGTAAGCTCTACGAGCAGTACTTC.

This clone was observed a handful of times. Other DNA sequences in the same sample also yield this CDR3. The rearrangement joins TRBV11-1 to TRBJ2-7; either TRBD1 or TRBD2 may supply D (7 bases each). CDR1 SGHAT and CDR2 FQDESV come from the germline V gene (reference sequence). V shed 5 bases and J shed 0 bases, with 14 bases lying between them. The CDR3 length is 15 residues. The CDR3, as DNA: TGTGCCAGCAGCCTGGGAGGGGACAGCTCCTACGAGCAGTACTTC. This codes for CASSLGGDSSYEQYF.

The chain joins TRBV7-9 to TRBJ2-1; no clear D. The length of the CDR3 is 12 residues. V was trimmed by 2 bases and J by 5 bases, leaving 4 bases between them. Germline CDR1 SEHNR, CDR2 FQNEAQ (reference sequence). In DNA form, the CDR3 reads TGTGCCAGCAGCTTATTTAACAATGAGCAGTTCTTC. It is translated as CASSLFNNEQFF.

V gene TRBV6-1 combines with J gene TRBJ1-1, with 8 bases matching TRBD1. Germline-derived CDR1 and CDR2 are MNHNS and SASEGT. J lost 5 bases, V lost 6 bases, and 5 bases had no gene match. This CDR3 spans 13 amino acids. The CDR3 reads CASSVYRGTEAFF. The CDR3 nucleotides are TGTGCCAGCAGCGTATACAGGGGGACTGAAGCTTTCTTT.

This chain connects TRBV28 to TRBJ1-1; D is unresolved. V was pared by 5 bases and J by 6 bases, with 13 bases between. CDR3 size: 13 residues. Germline lookup yields CDR1 MDHEN and CDR2 SYDVKM. CDR3 sequence: CASSPYPVSEAFF. The CDR3, as DNA: TGTGCCAGCAGTCCTTACCCGGTGTCTGAAGCTTTCTTT.

The chain has TRBV10-2 and TRBJ1-4; the match to TRBD1 covers 10 bases. This CDR3 spans 15 amino acids. CDR1 and CDR2 from the germline V gene are WSHSY and SAAADI. After removal of 6 bases from V and 8 bases from J, the junction contained 9 bases not matched to a gene. The DNA of the CDR3 is TGCGCCAGCAGATCGACAGGGGGCGTCTCCGAAAAACTGTTTTTT. Residues: CASRSTGGVSEKLFF.

This chain connects TRBV25-1 to TRBJ2-1, with 7 nucleotides matching TRBD2. This CDR3 contains 11 residues. Germline V gives CDR1 MGHDK, CDR2 SYGVNS. J gave up 13 bases and V 2 bases, and 2 bases lay outside the gene matches. CDR3 sequence (DNA): TGTGCCAGCAGTGAAGGCGGGGGACAGTTCTTC. It yields the protein CASSEGGGQFF.

The V call is TRBV27, the J call TRBJ2-7; 7 nucleotides align to TRBD1. CDR1 is MNHEY, CDR2 SMNVEV, per germline (reference sequence). CDR3 length: 13 residues. The ends lost 9 bases at V and 2 bases at J; junction bases unmatched: 7. CDR3 region: CARRTGSTYEQYF. Written as DNA, the CDR3 is TGTGCCAGGAGGACAGGATCCACCTACGAGCAGTACTTC.

The chain couples TRBV4-1 to TRBJ2-2; no definite D call. Germline CDR1 is MGHRA and CDR2 is YSYEKL. V shed 1 base and J shed 0 bases, with 9 bases lying between them. This CDR3 comprises 16 residues. The CDR3 region is CASSQVTDSNTGELFF. CDR3 nucleotides: TGCGCCAGCAGCCAAGTGACGGATTCGAACACCGGGGAGCTGTTTTTT.

This clone was picked up many times. The CDR3 protein is CASSQPEGVVHNEQFF. DNA for the CDR3: TGTGCCAGCAGCCAACCCGAGGGCGTAGTGCACAATGAGCAGTTCTTC. This chain uses TRBV9 with TRBJ2-1; possibly TRBD2 for D (5 bases). CDR1 SGDLS and CDR2 YYNGEE come from the germline V gene. This CDR3 is built from 16 residues. V was trimmed by 4 bases and J by 5 bases, leaving 19 bases between them.

This clone was found once. The CDR3 here is CASYSVHYGYTF. CDR3 DNA sequence: TGTGCCAGCTACTCAGTCCACTATGGCTACACCTTC. This chain links TRBV9 with TRBJ1-2, with D unresolved. In germline, CDR1 is SGDLS, CDR2 YYNGEE. Trimming pared 7 bases from V and 3 bases from J, leaving 10 bases between. The CDR3 is 12 residues long.

The chain uses TRBV7-9 and TRBJ2-1, with D possibly being TRBD1 or TRBD2 (5 bases each). Germline-derived CDR1 and CDR2 are SEHNR and FQNEAQ (reference sequence). The CDR3 runs to 13 residues. Trimming pared 2 bases from V and 7 bases from J, leaving 9 bases between. The CDR3 DNA follows: TGTGCCAGCAGCTTATCGGGGCCAAATGAGCAGTTCTTC. Protein sequence: CASSLSGPNEQFF.

The V gene is TRBV28, the J gene TRBJ2-7; 7 bases are a match to TRBD1. V lost 5 bases, J lost 3 bases, and 13 bases stayed unmatched. The length of the CDR3 is 16 residues. Per the germline V gene, CDR1 is MDHEN and CDR2 is SYDVKM. The CDR3 DNA reads TGTGCCAGCAGTGCCACTTCCGGACACAGGGGCTACGAGCAGTACTTC. Its translation is CASSATSGHRGYEQYF. The full variable domain, with the rest looked up from reference TRBV28 and TRBJ2-7, is DVKVTQSSRYLVKRTGEKVFLECVQDMDHENMFWYRQDPGLGLRLIYFSYDVKMKEKGDIPEGYSVSREKKERFSLILESASTNQTSMYLCASSATSGHRGYEQYFGPGTRLTVT.

The V and J genes are TRBV6-5 and TRBJ1-2, with 10 bases lining up with TRBD1. Per germline, CDR1 MNHEY and CDR2 SVGAGI. The V and J ends lost 4 bases and 4 bases, in that order; junction bases with no gene match: 6. The CDR3 covers 15 residues. CDR3: CASSSDRGLGYGYTF. CDR3 nucleotide sequence: TGTGCCAGCAGTTCCGACAGGGGGCTTGGCTATGGCTACACCTTC.

J is TRBJ2-4 and V is TRBV4-1, with 7 positions matching TRBD2. Per the germline V gene, CDR1 is MGHRA and CDR2 is YSYEKL. There are 18 residues in the CDR3. V trimming: 0 bases; J trimming: 0 bases; junction bases outside the gene matches: 8. The CDR3 coding sequence is TGCGCCAGCAGCCAAGAGTTGTCGGGGGGACTAGCCAAAAACATTCAGTACTTC. Its protein product is CASSQELSGGLAKNIQYF.

This chain joins TRBV5-4 and TRBJ2-5, with 9 bases lining up with TRBD2. With 4 bases clipped from V and 4 bases from J, the junction kept 5 bases outside the gene matches. This CDR3 comprises 14 residues. Germline-derived CDR1 and CDR2 are SGHNT and YYREEE (reference sequence). This chain's CDR3 is CASSPGTSRETQYF. The DNA for the CDR3 is TGTGCCAGCAGCCCCGGGACTAGCCGAGAGACCCAGTACTTC.

The chain combines TRBV19 with TRBJ2-1, with 9 bases identical to TRBD2. This CDR3 has 14 residues. Trimming took 5 bases from V and 4 from J; bases not matched to a gene: 3. The V gene's germline CDR1 is LNHDA and CDR2 SQIVND (reference sequence). The CDR3, as DNA: TGTGCCAGTAGTTTGACTAGCGGATACAATGAGCAGTTCTTC. Its protein product is CASSLTSGYNEQFF.

J is TRBJ2-7 and V is TRBV5-6; 7 nucleotides align to TRBD2. Germline assignment: CDR1 SGHDT and CDR2 YYEEEE. V lost 2 bases and J lost 6; bases outside the gene matches: 5. The CDR3 spans 13 residues. The CDR3 spells CASSLSSGVEQYF. The CDR3 DNA follows: TGTGCCAGCAGCTTATCTAGCGGTGTCGAGCAGTACTTC.

The chain couples TRBV19 to TRBJ2-7; D unclear. V lost 5 bases to trimming and J lost 0 bases, with 17 bases between them. This CDR3 is 16 amino acids long. Germline V gene sequence: CDR1 LNHDA, CDR2 SQIVND (reference sequence). The DNA of the CDR3 is TGTGCCAGTAGTCTAAACCGACTGGGGTTCTCCTACGAGCAGTACTTC. Amino acid sequence: CASSLNRLGFSYEQYF.

Written as DNA, the CDR3 is TGTGCCAGCAGCCAATTCGGGGACAGAGGCTACGAGCAGTACTTC. Translation: CASSQFGDRGYEQYF. V usage is TRBV27 and J usage is TRBJ2-7; 7 nucleotides align to TRBD1. Germline V lookup: CDR1 MNHEY, CDR2 SMNVEV (reference sequence). CDR3 length: 15 amino acids. V trimming: 6 bases; J trimming: 3 bases; junction bases outside the gene matches: 11.

The chain employs TRBV19 and TRBJ1-4, with 10 bases identical to TRBD1. This CDR3 is built from 15 residues. The germline gives CDR1 LNHDA, CDR2 SQIVND (reference sequence). The V and J ends lost 3 bases and 6 bases, in that order; junction bases with no gene match: 4. This CDR3 reads CASSIGTGVHEKLFF. The CDR3 DNA reads as TGTGCCAGTAGTATCGGGACAGGGGTTCATGAAAAACTGTTTTTT.

This sequence joins TRBV21-1 and TRBJ1-5. TRBV21-1 is marked as a pseudogene. The CDR3 loop spans 13 amino acids. This chain's CDR3 is CASTTHTNQPQHF. The CDR3 DNA reads as TGTGCCAGCACCACCCATACCAATCAGCCCCAGCATTTT.

The chain has TRBV27 and TRBJ2-7; D call uncertain. The CDR3 has 11 amino acids. V was clipped by 5 bases and J by 7 bases, with 9 bases between them. Per the germline V gene, CDR1 is MNHEY and CDR2 is SMNVEV (reference sequence). CDR3 coding DNA: TGTGCCAGCAGTGCTCTGGGGGAGCAGTACTTC. It is translated as CASSALGEQYF.